This TCR beta chain comes out of a study of blood T cells in healthy people across ages (dated by TCRdb to between 2015 and 2016). With respect to the entire study: In model experiments, template switching captured roughly one uniquely barcoded TCR beta cDNA molecule for every two T cells. Using deep sequencing normalized with unique cDNA molecular identifiers, the study measured how TCR beta repertoire diversity changes with age. Donors were grouped into four age groups: young (average approximately 16 years), middle-aged (39), aged (around 66) and long-lived (less than 85). To avoid experimental bias, donors of different ages were distributed randomly across sequencing lanes. For two donors (one aged 18 to 29 and one aged 80 or older), the study analyzed two additional independent replicas of 1 million unique cDNA reads from the same blood draw.

The approximately 41 donors, aged about 6 to 90 years, were systemically healthy Caucasian individuals from Russia. Ten milliliters of peripheral blood were collected from each donor into EDTA-treated Vacutainer tubes. PBMCs were isolated by Ficoll-Paque density-gradient centrifugation, with at least 7 million obtained per sample. Total RNA was extracted from PBMCs with Trizol reagent, with at least 6 micrograms obtained per sample. The percentages of naive CD45RAhigh/CD27high T cells were determined by flow cytometry on a PBMC aliquot from every donor. Libraries came from 5' RACE. This sample was sequenced with an Illumina HiSeq 2500. A second PCR of about 7 to 12 cycles was performed with a sample-barcoded 5' primer and a J-beta primer mix. A unique molecular identifier was introduced onto each TCR beta cDNA molecule by a template-switch 5' adaptor carrying 12 random nucleotides. Each sample yielded at least 3 million CDR3-containing paired-end reads. All of the RNA was converted into first-strand cDNA using the Mint cDNA synthesis kit, with a TRBC-specific oligonucleotide serving as the primer. Following uracil-DNA glycosylase treatment, all cDNA underwent a first 18-cycle PCR with the universal primers M1SS and BC2_uni_R. The study's processing was this. Normalization of each sample was performed by random selection of 1 million high-quality reads, each carrying a distinct molecular identifier. Instead of being binned into consensus sequences, reads with shared molecular identifiers were discarded. MiTCR, set to a Q25 quality threshold and the strictest error-elimination algorithm, was used for CDR3 identification, clonotype clustering and error correction. A nonparametric unseen species model with Euler transformation was used to estimate lower-bound total TCR beta diversity. Using fastp trimming at Q25 and MiXCR clonotype assembly, TCRdb reanalyzed the public sequencing data and kept in-frame beta chains. Every distinct CDR3 protein forms one entry, paired with its most common genes and DNA. TCRdb's processing, not the study's, gives the V and J calls here. Recorded for this sample are about 1,800,000 distinct CDR3 sequences; approximately 28% of them occurred a single time. The top ten constitute roughly 8% of the sample.

What the authors observed across the whole study: Estimates of total diversity from one million sequenced T cells were regarded as lower bounds and underestimates. Observed TCR beta diversity correlated strongly with the percentage of naive T cells measured by flow cytometry. Because donor CMV infection status was unknown, age-related changes in expanded clonotypes were potentially confounded. Compared with the aged group, the long-lived group had more naive CD4+ T cells, fewer expanded clones and increased TCR diversity, a pattern suggesting age selection. Bulk unsorted PBMC profiling prevented conclusive comparison of naive and antigen-experienced compartments. As age increased, observed TCR beta diversity per million T cells dropped in a roughly linear way, and a significant reduction was already evident by age approximately 40.

At least ten counts were recorded for this clonotype. Which antigen it targets is not known. Base qualities are not provided; no much larger clone lies one nucleotide away. The CDR3 runs 14 residues from the cysteine to the phenylalanine. Here the CDR3 DNA is all that survives: 42 bases in frame from base 1. For this chain, trimming is 1 base at the V end and 8 bases at the J end, and the number of junction bases without a gene match is 6. CDR1 MGHRA and CDR2 YSYEKL are derived from the germline V gene. The clonotype comes from a woman aged 30 to 39 in good health. The chain employs TRBV4-1 and TRBJ1-2; 8 bases in between match TRBD1. The sample was blood. The nucleotide sequence reads TGCGCCAGCAGCCAAGGGCAGGGGGCGATGGGCTACACCTTC. Its translation is CASSQGQGAMGYTF.